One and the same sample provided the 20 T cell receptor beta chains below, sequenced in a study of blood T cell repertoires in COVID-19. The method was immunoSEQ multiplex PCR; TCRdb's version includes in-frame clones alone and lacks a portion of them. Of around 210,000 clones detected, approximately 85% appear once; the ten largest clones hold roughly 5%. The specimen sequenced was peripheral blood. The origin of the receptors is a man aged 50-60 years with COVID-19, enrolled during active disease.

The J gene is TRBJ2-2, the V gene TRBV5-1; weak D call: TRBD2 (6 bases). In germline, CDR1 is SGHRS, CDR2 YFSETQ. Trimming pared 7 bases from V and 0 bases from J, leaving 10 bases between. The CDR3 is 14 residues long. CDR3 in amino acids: CASVGLSNTGELFF. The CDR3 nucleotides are TGCGCCAGCGTGGGACTCTCGAACACCGGGGAGCTGTTTTTT.

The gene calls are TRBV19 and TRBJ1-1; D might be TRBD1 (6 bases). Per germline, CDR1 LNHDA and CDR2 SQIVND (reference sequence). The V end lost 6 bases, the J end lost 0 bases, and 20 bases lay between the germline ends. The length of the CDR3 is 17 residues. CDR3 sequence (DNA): TGTGCCAGTAGCCGTAATACCGGACAGACCTTGAACACTGAAGCTTTCTTT. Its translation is CASSRNTGQTLNTEAFF.

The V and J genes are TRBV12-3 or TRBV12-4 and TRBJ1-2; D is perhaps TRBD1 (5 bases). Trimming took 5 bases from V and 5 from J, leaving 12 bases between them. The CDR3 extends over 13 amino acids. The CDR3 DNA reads TGTGCCAGCAGTCCCAGGGTAGGGTATGGCTACACCTTC. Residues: CASSPRVGYGYTF.

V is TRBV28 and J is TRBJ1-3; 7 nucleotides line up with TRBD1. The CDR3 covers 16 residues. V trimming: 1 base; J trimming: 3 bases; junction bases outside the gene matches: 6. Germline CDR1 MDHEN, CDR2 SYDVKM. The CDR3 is CASSLLRAGGGNTIYF. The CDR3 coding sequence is TGTGCCAGCAGTTTATTGAGGGCAGGGGGTGGAAACACCATATATTTT.

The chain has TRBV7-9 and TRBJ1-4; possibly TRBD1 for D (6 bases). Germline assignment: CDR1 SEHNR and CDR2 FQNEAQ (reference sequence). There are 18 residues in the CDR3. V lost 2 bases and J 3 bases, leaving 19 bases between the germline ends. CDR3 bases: TGTGCCAGCAGCTTACCTGTTTTGGGGGCAGCTTCTAATGAAAAACTGTTTTTT. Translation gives CASSLPVLGAASNEKLFF.

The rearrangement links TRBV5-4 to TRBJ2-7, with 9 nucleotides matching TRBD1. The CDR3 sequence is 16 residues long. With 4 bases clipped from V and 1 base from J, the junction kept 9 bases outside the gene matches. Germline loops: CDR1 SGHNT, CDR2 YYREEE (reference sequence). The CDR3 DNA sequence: TGTGCCAGCAGCCAAGATCCGGGACAGGGTTCCTACGAGCAGTACTTC. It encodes CASSQDPGQGSYEQYF.

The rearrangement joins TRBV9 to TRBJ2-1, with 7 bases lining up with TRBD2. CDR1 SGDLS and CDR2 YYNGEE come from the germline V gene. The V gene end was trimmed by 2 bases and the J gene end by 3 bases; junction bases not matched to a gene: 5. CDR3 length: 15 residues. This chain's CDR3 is CASSVAPSGYNEQFF. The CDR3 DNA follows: TGTGCCAGCAGCGTGGCCCCTAGCGGCTACAATGAGCAGTTCTTC.

The CDR3 DNA sequence: TGTGCCAGCAGCACCGGGACAGGACTTGTCTATGGCTACACCTTC. It specifies CASSTGTGLVYGYTF. The rearrangement joins TRBV9 to TRBJ1-2; 8 bases are a match to TRBD1. Trimming cost V 4 bases and J 4 bases; bases outside gene matches: 9. Germline V gene sequence: CDR1 SGDLS, CDR2 YYNGEE. The CDR3 has 15 amino acids.

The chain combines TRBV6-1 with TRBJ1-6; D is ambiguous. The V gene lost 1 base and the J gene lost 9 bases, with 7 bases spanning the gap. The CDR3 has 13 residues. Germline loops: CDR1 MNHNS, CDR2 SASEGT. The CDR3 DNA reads TGTGCCAGCAGTGAAGAAGAGGGTTCACCCCTCCACTTT. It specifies CASSEEEGSPLHF.

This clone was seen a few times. CDR3 sequence: CATSDFGGSGYTF. Written as DNA, the CDR3 is TGTGCCACCAGTGATTTCGGGGGGTCTGGCTACACCTTC. This sequence joins TRBV24-1 and TRBJ1-2; the D gene is possibly TRBD1 (5 bases). This CDR3 region has 13 residues. Trimming removed 1 base at V and 7 bases at J, with 9 bases between. Germline V CDR1 and CDR2: KGHDR, SFDVKD.

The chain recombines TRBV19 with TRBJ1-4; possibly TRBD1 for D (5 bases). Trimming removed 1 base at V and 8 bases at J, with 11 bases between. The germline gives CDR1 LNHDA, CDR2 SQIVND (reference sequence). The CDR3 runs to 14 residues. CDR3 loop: CASSIAAGHEKLFF. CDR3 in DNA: TGTGCCAGTAGTATAGCCGCAGGGCACGAAAAACTGTTTTTT.

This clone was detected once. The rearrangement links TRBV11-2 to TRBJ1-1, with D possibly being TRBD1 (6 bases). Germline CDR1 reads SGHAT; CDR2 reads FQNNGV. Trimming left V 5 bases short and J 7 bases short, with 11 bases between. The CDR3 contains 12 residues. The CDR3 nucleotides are TGTGCCAGCAGCCACGGCAGGGGTGAAGCTTTCTTT. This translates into CASSHGRGEAFF.

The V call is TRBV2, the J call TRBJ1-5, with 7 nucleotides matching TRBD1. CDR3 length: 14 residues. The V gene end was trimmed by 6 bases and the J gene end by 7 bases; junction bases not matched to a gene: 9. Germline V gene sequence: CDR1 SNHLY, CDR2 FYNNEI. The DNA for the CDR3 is TGTGCCAGCAGACCCGGGACAGCCAGGCAGCCCCAGCATTTT. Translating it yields CASRPGTARQPQHF.

The CDR3 nucleotides read TGTGCCAGCAGCCCCCGCTGGGGCAGCACAGATACGCAGTATTTT. This sequence encodes CASSPRWGSTDTQYF. The V and J genes are TRBV6-4 and TRBJ2-3, with D possibly matching TRBD1 (5 bases). Trimming stripped 6 bases from V and 0 bases from J, with 13 bases between. The CDR3 length is 15 residues. Germline V gene data show CDR1 as MRHNA and CDR2 as SNTAGT.

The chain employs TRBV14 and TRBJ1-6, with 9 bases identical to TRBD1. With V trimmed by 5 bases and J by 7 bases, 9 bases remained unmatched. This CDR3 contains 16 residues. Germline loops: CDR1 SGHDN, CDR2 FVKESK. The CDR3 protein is CASSVRSGTGNSPLHF. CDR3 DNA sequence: TGTGCCAGCAGCGTACGTTCCGGGACAGGGAATTCACCCCTCCACTTT.

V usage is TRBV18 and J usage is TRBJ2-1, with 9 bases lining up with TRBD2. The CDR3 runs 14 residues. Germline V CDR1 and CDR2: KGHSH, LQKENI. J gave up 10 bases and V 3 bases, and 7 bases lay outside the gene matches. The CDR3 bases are TGTGCCAGCTCACCGGGCGGGGGGGCCAAAGAGCAGTTCTTC. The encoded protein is CASSPGGGAKEQFF.

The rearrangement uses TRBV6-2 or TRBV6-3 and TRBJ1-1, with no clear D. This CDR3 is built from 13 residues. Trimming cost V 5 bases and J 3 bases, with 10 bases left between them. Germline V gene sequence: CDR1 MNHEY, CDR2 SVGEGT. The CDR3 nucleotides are TGTGCCAGCAGTGCGATGAGCCACACTGAAGCTTTCTTT. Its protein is CASSAMSHTEAFF.

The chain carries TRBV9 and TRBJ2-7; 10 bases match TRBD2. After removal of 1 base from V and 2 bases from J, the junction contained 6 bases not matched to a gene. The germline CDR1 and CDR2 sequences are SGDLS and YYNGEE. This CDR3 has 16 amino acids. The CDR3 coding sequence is TGTGCCAGCAGCGTAACTAGCGGGGAGAGGCCCTACGAGCAGTACTTC. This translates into CASSVTSGERPYEQYF.

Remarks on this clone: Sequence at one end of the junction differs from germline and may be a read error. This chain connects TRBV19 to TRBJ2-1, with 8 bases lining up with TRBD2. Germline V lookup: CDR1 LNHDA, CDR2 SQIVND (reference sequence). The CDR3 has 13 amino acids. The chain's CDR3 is CASSIRKLAELFF. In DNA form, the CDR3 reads TGTGCCAGTAGTATCAGGAAACTAGCGGAGCTGTTCTTC.

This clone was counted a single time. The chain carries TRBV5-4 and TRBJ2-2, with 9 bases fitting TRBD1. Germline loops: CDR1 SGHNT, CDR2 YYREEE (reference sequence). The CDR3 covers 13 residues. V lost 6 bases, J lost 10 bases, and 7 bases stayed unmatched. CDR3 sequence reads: CASNRDRASELFF. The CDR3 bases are TGTGCCAGCAACCGGGACAGGGCTTCGGAGCTGTTTTTT.